What follows are 27 T cell receptor beta chains derived from one specimen sequenced in a study of shared clonotypes between healthy human individuals. Sequencing was performed with immunoSEQ multiplex PCR; in TCRdb, only in-frame clones are kept and a portion is missing. The sample has around 990,000 clones, roughly 80% seen once. The source material was memory CD4+ T cells from PBMCs. As to subset: CD45RA-negative fraction. The source of these receptors is a man aged 18 to 35 in good health. Some clones in this sample may be carry-over from other donors' samples.

The rearrangement uses TRBV28 and TRBJ1-3; 7 bases fit TRBD1. The trim removed 7 bases at V and 4 bases at J, leaving 4 bases unmatched. Germline values: CDR1 MDHEN, CDR2 SYDVKM. CDR3 length equals 13 residues. CDR3 bases: TGTGCCAGCATTGGGACAGCAGGAAACACCATATATTTT. Its protein product is CASIGTAGNTIYF.

The J gene is TRBJ2-5, the V gene TRBV5-1; 8 positions match TRBD2. The assigned J gene may be wrong: the sequence end matches TRBJ2-7 better. This CDR3 region has 17 residues. Germline V gives CDR1 SGHRS, CDR2 YFSETQ. CDR3 sequence reads: CASSLGKYSGTTYEQYF. Here the CDR3 DNA reads TGCGCCAGCAGCTTGGGGAAGTATAGCGGGACGACCTACGAGCAGTACTTC.

The chain employs TRBV6-1 and TRBJ2-2; 11 bases align to TRBD2. Germline V lookup: CDR1 MNHNS, CDR2 SASEGT. This CDR3 has 16 amino acids. Trimming at V came to 3 bases and at J to 1 base, leaving 1 base not matched to a gene. The CDR3 sequence: CASSEGLAENTGELFF. CDR3 sequence (DNA): TGTGCCAGCAGTGAGGGACTAGCGGAGAACACCGGGGAGCTGTTTTTT.

This chain links TRBV5-6 with TRBJ2-7; a possible D gene is TRBD2 (6 bases). The germline V and J ends were trimmed by 0 bases and 3 bases, with 13 bases remaining between them. The CDR3 totals 15 residues. Germline CDR1 is SGHDT and CDR2 is YYEEEE. The CDR3 spells CASSLVRQGGYEQYF. The DNA for the CDR3 is TGTGCCAGCAGCTTGGTCAGGCAGGGAGGCTACGAGCAGTACTTC.

The chain couples TRBV19 to TRBJ1-2; D is unclear. Trimming took off 5 bases at V and 7 bases at J, with 14 bases between the two ends. Germline V gene data show CDR1 as LNHDA and CDR2 as SQIVND (reference sequence). This CDR3 spans 13 amino acids. CDR3 coding DNA: TGTGCCAGTAGTTCCCGTCGAGCGGTTGGCTACACCTTC. It is translated as CASSSRRAVGYTF.

To note about this clone: In the same sample, other DNA sequences code for this CDR3. CDR3 DNA sequence: TGTGCCAGCAGCCAGCGGGGATCTGGGGCCAACGTCCTGACTTTC. Translating gives CASSQRGSGANVLTF. The V and J genes are TRBV7-9 and TRBJ2-6; 7 bases match TRBD2. Germline CDR1 and CDR2: SEHNR and FQNEAQ (reference sequence). The CDR3 loop spans 15 amino acids. J lost 1 base, V lost 5 bases, and 2 bases had no gene match.

The V and J genes are TRBV5-1 and TRBJ1-4, with unresolved D. The germline V gene encodes CDR1 SGHRS and CDR2 YFSETQ. Trimming cost V 7 bases and J 0 bases, with 7 bases left between them. The CDR3 contains 13 residues. The CDR3 region has the DNA TGCGCCAGCCGGGCAGCAACTAATGAAAAACTGTTTTTT. Its protein is CASRAATNEKLFF.

Details on this clone: Other DNA sequences in this sample translate to the same CDR3. The CDR3 is CASSQLAGEGTDTQYF. DNA for the CDR3: TGTGCCAGCAGCCAACTAGCGGGAGAAGGCACAGATACGCAGTATTTT. This chain links TRBV4-2 with TRBJ2-3; TRBD2 agrees at 10 bases. V was pared by 2 bases and J by 1 base, with 3 bases of the junction left unmatched. The CDR3 runs to 16 residues. Germline V gene data show CDR1 as LGHNA and CDR2 as YNFKEQ.

The chain links TRBV9 to TRBJ1-3, with TRBD1 matching over 7 bases. The trim removed 0 bases at V and 3 bases at J, leaving 0 bases unmatched. The germline gives CDR1 SGDLS, CDR2 YYNGEE. CDR3 length equals 14 residues. CDR3 in DNA: TGTGCCAGCAGCGTAGGACAGGGTGGAAACACCATATATTTT. It is translated as CASSVGQGGNTIYF.

The V and J genes are TRBV28 and TRBJ2-6; 7 positions match TRBD2. Germline CDR1 is MDHEN and CDR2 is SYDVKM. CDR3 length: 17 amino acids. J was trimmed by 4 bases and V by 5 bases; bases with no gene match: 11. The CDR3 sequence is CASSPLGGSRGANVLTF. CDR3 in DNA: TGTGCCAGCAGTCCCCTCGGGGGGTCTAGGGGGGCCAACGTCCTGACTTTC.

This chain uses TRBV27 with TRBJ2-1; TRBD1 aligns across 8 bases. This CDR3 contains 16 residues. Germline CDR1 and CDR2: MNHEY and SMNVEV (reference sequence). Unmatched junction bases numbered 10, after V lost 5 bases and J lost 4 bases. The CDR3 loop is CASSPYDRGSYNEQFF. The DNA for the CDR3 is TGTGCCAGCAGTCCGTACGACAGGGGCTCTTACAATGAGCAGTTCTTC.

V and J are TRBV6-6 and TRBJ1-2, with 8 nucleotides matching TRBD1. This CDR3 contains 13 residues. The germline V gene has CDR1 MNHNY and CDR2 SVGAGI (reference sequence). J gave up 5 bases and V 5 bases, and 4 bases lay outside the gene matches. The CDR3 loop is CASSLGTGYGYTF. Written as DNA, the CDR3 is TGTGCCAGCAGTCTGGGGACAGGTTATGGCTACACCTTC.

The chain carries TRBV5-5 and TRBJ1-5; D might be TRBD1 (5 bases). This CDR3 region has 15 residues. The germline gives CDR1 SGHKS, CDR2 YYEKEE (reference sequence). Trimming removed 4 bases from V and 4 bases from J, with 15 bases in between. The CDR3 here is CASSPTGRGNQPQHF. The CDR3 nucleotides are TGTGCCAGCAGCCCGACGGGACGGGGGAATCAGCCCCAGCATTTT.

V and J are TRBV10-3 and TRBJ1-5; the D is unclear. V was cut by 2 bases and J by 2 bases, with 13 bases left in between. The CDR3 has 16 residues. CDR1 is ENHRY, CDR2 SYGVKD, per germline. The CDR3 spells CAISERAVGRNQPQHF. CDR3 sequence (DNA): TGTGCCATCAGTGAGAGGGCAGTGGGTCGCAATCAGCCCCAGCATTTT.

The gene calls are TRBV7-2 and TRBJ2-2; 8 positions match TRBD1. V was pared by 5 bases and J by 5 bases, with 16 bases of the junction left unmatched. The CDR3 has 18 amino acids. The V gene's germline CDR1 is SGHTA and CDR2 FQGNSA. The CDR3 region has the DNA TGTGCCAGCAGCCCCCGTGGCCAGGGGGCTCGTTGGACCGGGGAGCTGTTTTTT. Residues: CASSPRGQGARWTGELFF.

This sequence joins TRBV29-1 and TRBJ1-2, with 8 bases fitting TRBD1. This CDR3 region has 12 residues. Trimming at V came to 6 bases and at J to 7 bases, leaving 7 bases not matched to a gene. CDR1 SQVTM and CDR2 ANQGSEA come from the germline V gene. This chain's CDR3 is CSVAIQGGGYTF. CDR3 sequence (DNA): TGCAGCGTGGCGATACAGGGGGGTGGCTACACCTTC.

This chain uses TRBV11-2 with TRBJ2-1; D uncertain. V shed 1 base and J shed 6 bases, with 13 bases lying between them. CDR1 and CDR2 (germline): SGHAT, FQNNGV. The CDR3 extends over 15 amino acids. The CDR3, as DNA: TGTGCCAGCAGCTTAGGGGCGAATAGAGGCAATGAGCAGTTCTTC. This encodes CASSLGANRGNEQFF.

The V call is TRBV5-5, the J call TRBJ1-5; 10 bases agree with TRBD1. Germline V lookup: CDR1 SGHKS, CDR2 YYEKEE (reference sequence). CDR3 length: 15 residues. V shed 4 bases, J shed 4 bases, and the junction held 5 bases outside the gene matches. The CDR3 nucleotides are TGTGCCAGCAGCCGGGACAGGGGTGGAAATCAGCCCCAGCATTTT. It is translated as CASSRDRGGNQPQHF.

The chain joins TRBV5-1 to TRBJ1-4, with D perhaps TRBD1 (6 bases). The CDR3 runs 17 residues. Germline loops: CDR1 SGHRS, CDR2 YFSETQ. Trimming took 3 bases from V and 3 from J, leaving 18 bases between them. The CDR3 here is CASSSQATGSANEKLFF. The CDR3, as DNA: TGCGCCAGCAGCTCCCAAGCCACAGGGTCAGCTAATGAAAAACTGTTTTTT.

V is TRBV7-6 and J is TRBJ1-3; no clear D gene. CDR1 is SGHVS and CDR2 is FNYEAQ in the germline V gene. The length of the CDR3 is 15 residues. Trimming pared 1 base from V and 7 bases from J, leaving 14 bases between. The CDR3 loop is CASSLGPDVGNTIYF. In DNA form, the CDR3 reads TGTGCCAGCAGCTTAGGGCCAGACGTTGGGAACACCATATATTTT.

A word on this clone: In the same sample, other DNA sequences code for this CDR3. The J gene is TRBJ1-1, the V gene TRBV9; 8 nucleotides agree with TRBD1. After removal of 0 bases from V and 0 bases from J, the junction contained 1 base not matched to a gene. Germline V gene sequence: CDR1 SGDLS, CDR2 YYNGEE. The CDR3 is 15 amino acids. The CDR3 DNA follows: TGTGCCAGCAGCGTAGTGGGACAGGTGAACACTGAAGCTTTCTTT. Protein: CASSVVGQVNTEAFF. The full variable domain, in which reference TRBV9 and TRBJ1-1 provide the parts outside the CDR3, is DSGVTQTPKHLITATGQRVTLRCSPRSGDLSVYWYQQSLDQGLQFLIQYYNGEERAKGNILERFSAQQFPDLHSELNLSSLELGDSALYFCASSVVGQVNTEAFFGQGTRLTVV.

J is TRBJ2-7 and V is TRBV5-1; D gene unclear. Germline V CDR1 and CDR2: SGHRS, YFSETQ. V gave up 0 bases and J gave up 4 bases, with 17 bases separating them. The length of the CDR3 is 16 residues. This CDR3 reads CASSLGSLGRAYEQYF. The CDR3 DNA follows: TGCGCCAGCAGCTTGGGGAGTCTGGGTCGAGCGTACGAGCAGTACTTC.

This chain uses TRBV6-1 with TRBJ2-7; TRBD2 is a possible D gene (6 bases). This CDR3 is 14 amino acids long. The ends were cut back, 4 bases at V and 6 bases at J, with 16 bases in the middle. CDR1 and CDR2 (germline): MNHNS, SASEGT. CDR3 residues: CASSGLEPPGEQYF. The CDR3 DNA follows: TGTGCCAGCAGTGGACTAGAGCCCCCTGGCGAGCAGTACTTC.

The chain links TRBV28 to TRBJ1-1; 8 bases line up with TRBD1. Trimming at V came to 8 bases and at J to 5 bases, leaving 13 bases not matched to a gene. The CDR3 extends over 15 amino acids. CDR1 and CDR2 from the germline V gene are MDHEN and SYDVKM. CDR3 sequence: CASLTQTGGRTEAFF. The CDR3 DNA reads TGTGCCAGCCTTACCCAAACAGGGGGGAGAACTGAAGCTTTCTTT.

This chain uses TRBV6-5 with TRBJ2-1; tentatively, D is TRBD2 (6 bases). Germline V gene lookup returns CDR1 MNHEY and CDR2 SVGAGI. This CDR3 has 14 amino acids. Trimming took off 7 bases at V and 7 bases at J, with 17 bases between the two ends. The chain's CDR3 is CASKTWRGTNEQFF. CDR3 DNA sequence: TGTGCCAGCAAGACTTGGAGGGGTACGAATGAGCAGTTCTTC.

The chain uses TRBV28 and TRBJ2-7; D not certain. Per germline, CDR1 MDHEN and CDR2 SYDVKM. The CDR3 totals 12 residues. Trimming took 4 bases from V and 0 from J, leaving 4 bases between them. CDR3 sequence: CASSSISYEQYF. CDR3 in DNA: TGTGCCAGCAGTTCTATCTCCTACGAGCAGTACTTC.

This rearrangement joins TRBV7-2 to TRBJ1-4; no definite D call. The CDR3 has 15 amino acids. Germline values: CDR1 SGHTA, CDR2 FQGNSA. The V gene lost 5 bases and the J gene lost 5 bases, with 15 bases spanning the gap. Written as DNA, the CDR3 is TGTGCCAGCAGCCTCGGACGGTTCCTAAATGAAAAACTGTTTTTT. Protein: CASSLGRFLNEKLFF.